Presented here are 8 T cell receptor beta chains from one specimen sequenced in a study of T cell changes during pregnancy in multiple sclerosis. The repertoire was sequenced with immunoSEQ multiplex PCR; TCRdb's copy has only in-frame clones and lacks some. This sample yields about 41,000 clones, of which around nine tenths are seen a single time; about 7% belongs to the top ten. The sequencing used CD8+ T cells from peripheral blood mononuclear cells, collected in the third trimester of pregnancy. These receptors were collected from a female donor with multiple sclerosis, enrolled in a pregnancy study.

The table lists this clone with a count of one. Other DNA sequences in this sample translate to the same CDR3. This chain links TRBV5-1 with TRBJ2-7; TRBD1 is a possible D gene (6 bases). Germline values: CDR1 SGHRS, CDR2 YFSETQ. Trimming took 4 bases from V and 4 from J, leaving 15 bases between them. CDR3 length equals 14 residues. As DNA, the CDR3 is TGCGCCAGCAGCCTTAAACAGGGATGGTACGAGCAGTACTTC. This encodes CASSLKQGWYEQYF. Combining the CDR3 with reference TRBV5-1 and TRBJ2-7 gives the whole variable domain KAGVTQTPRYLIKTRGQQVTLSCSPISGHRSVSWYQQTPGQGLQFLFEYFSETQRNKGNFPGRFSGRQFSNSRSEMNVSTLELGDSALYLCASSLKQGWYEQYFGPGTRLTVT.

The V call is TRBV27, the J call TRBJ2-4, with a tentative D call TRBD2 (6 bases). Deletions cut 2 bases from V and 6 bases from J, with 8 bases between. The CDR3 loop spans 13 amino acids. Germline CDR1 is MNHEY and CDR2 is SMNVEV (reference sequence). As DNA, the CDR3 is TGTGCCAGCAGTTTAACTAGCCTAAACATTCAGTACTTC. It yields the protein CASSLTSLNIQYF.

This chain connects TRBV30 to TRBJ2-7; unclear D gene. The germline V gene encodes CDR1 GTSNPN and CDR2 SVGIG (reference sequence). The CDR3 has 12 residues. Trimming took off 0 bases at V and 6 bases at J, with 9 bases between the two ends. The CDR3 nucleotides read TGTGCCTGGAGTGTTTTACAGTCCGAGCAGTACTTC. This encodes CAWSVLQSEQYF.

This clone was recorded once. The rearrangement uses TRBV4-2 and TRBJ2-2; 7 bases line up with TRBD2. Germline CDR1 reads LGHNA; CDR2 reads YNFKEQ. With 2 bases clipped from V and 6 bases from J, the junction kept 9 bases outside the gene matches. This CDR3 has 16 residues. CDR3 sequence: CASSQSVLAGAGELFF. The CDR3 DNA sequence: TGTGCCAGCAGCCAATCGGTTTTGGCGGGGGCCGGGGAGCTGTTTTTT.

Here the CDR3 DNA reads TGTGCCAGCAGCTTCTCTAGCGGGGGGACAGATTACGAGCAGTACTTC. Residues: CASSFSSGGTDYEQYF. The chain couples TRBV7-9 to TRBJ2-7, with TRBD2 matching 11 bases. This CDR3 has 16 residues. The J segment lost 4 bases and the V segment lost 3 bases, leaving 8 bases of the junction unmatched. The germline V gene encodes CDR1 SEHNR and CDR2 FQNEAQ (reference sequence).

V gene TRBV19 combines with J gene TRBJ2-1; unclear D gene. The CDR3 covers 12 residues. Trimming took 0 bases from V and 10 from J, leaving 7 bases between them. The germline CDR1 and CDR2 sequences are LNHDA and SQIVND (reference sequence). The DNA for the CDR3 is TGTGCCAGTAGTATAGATCGTGGCGAGCAGTTCTTC. It codes for CASSIDRGEQFF.

This rearrangement joins TRBV28 to TRBJ1-1; TRBD1 aligns across 7 bases. Germline V lookup: CDR1 MDHEN, CDR2 SYDVKM. The V gene end was trimmed by 5 bases and the J gene end by 4 bases; junction bases not matched to a gene: 10. The CDR3 is 15 residues long. The CDR3 region is CASSHITGVSTEAFF. CDR3 sequence (DNA): TGTGCCAGCAGTCACATCACAGGGGTAAGCACTGAAGCTTTCTTT.

The chain combines TRBV7-8 with TRBJ1-2; D gene ambiguous. This CDR3 contains 16 residues. Trimming stripped 0 bases from V and 1 base from J, with 12 bases between. Germline V gene sequence: CDR1 SGHVS, CDR2 FQNEAQ. CDR3 nucleotides: TGTGCCAGCAGCTTAGCATACCGGAACAGTAACTATGGCTACACCTTC. Translating it yields CASSLAYRNSNYGYTF.